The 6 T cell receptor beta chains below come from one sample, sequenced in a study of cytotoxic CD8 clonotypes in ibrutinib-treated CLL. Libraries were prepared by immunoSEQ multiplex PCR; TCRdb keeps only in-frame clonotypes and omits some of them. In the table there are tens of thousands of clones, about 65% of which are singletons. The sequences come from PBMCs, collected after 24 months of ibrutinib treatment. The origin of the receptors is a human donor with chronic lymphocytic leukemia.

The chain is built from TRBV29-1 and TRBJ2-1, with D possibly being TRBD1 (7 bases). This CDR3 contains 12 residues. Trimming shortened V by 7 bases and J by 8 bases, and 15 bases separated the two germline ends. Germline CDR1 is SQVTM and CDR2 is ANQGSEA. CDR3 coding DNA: TGCAGCGCCTCCAGGGGGGCCGATGAGCAGTTCTTC. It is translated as CSASRGADEQFF.

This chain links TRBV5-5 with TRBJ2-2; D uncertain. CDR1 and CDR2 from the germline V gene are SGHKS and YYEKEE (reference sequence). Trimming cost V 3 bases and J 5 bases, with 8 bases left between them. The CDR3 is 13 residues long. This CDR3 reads CASSSAATGELFF. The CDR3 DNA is TGTGCCAGCAGCTCCGCGGCGACCGGGGAGCTGTTTTTT. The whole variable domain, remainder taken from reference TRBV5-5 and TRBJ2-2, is DAGVTQSPTHLIKTRGQQVTLRCSPISGHKSVSWYQQVLGQGPQFIFQYYEKEERGRGNFPDRFSARQFPNYSSELNVNALLLGDSALYLCASSSAATGELFFGEGSRLTVL.

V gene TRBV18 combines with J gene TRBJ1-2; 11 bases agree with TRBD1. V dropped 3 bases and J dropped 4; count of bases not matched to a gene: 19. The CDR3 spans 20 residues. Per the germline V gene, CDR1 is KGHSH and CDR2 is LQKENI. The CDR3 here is CASSPWNSEGQGAKSYGYTF. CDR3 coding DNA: TGTGCCAGCTCACCGTGGAATTCCGAAGGACAGGGGGCCAAGAGCTATGGCTACACCTTC.

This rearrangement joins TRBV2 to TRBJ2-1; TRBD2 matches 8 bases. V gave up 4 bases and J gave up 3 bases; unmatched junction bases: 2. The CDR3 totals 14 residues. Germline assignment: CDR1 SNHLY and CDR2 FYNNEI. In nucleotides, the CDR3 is TGTGCCAGCAGTGGACTAGCGCGCTACAATGAGCAGTTCTTC. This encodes CASSGLARYNEQFF.

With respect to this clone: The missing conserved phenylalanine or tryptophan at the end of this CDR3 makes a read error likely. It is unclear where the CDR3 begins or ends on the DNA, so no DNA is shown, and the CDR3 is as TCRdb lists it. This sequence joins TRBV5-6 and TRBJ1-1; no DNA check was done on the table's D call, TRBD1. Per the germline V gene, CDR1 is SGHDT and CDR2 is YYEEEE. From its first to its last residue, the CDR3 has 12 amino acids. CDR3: CASSLVGDRDSL.

Here the CDR3 reads CASSPGGFYGYTF. The DNA for the CDR3 is TGTGCCAGCTCTCCTGGAGGGTTCTATGGCTACACCTTC. The chain links TRBV18 to TRBJ1-2; no clear D gene. Looked up from germline, CDR1 is KGHSH and CDR2 is LQKENI. There are 13 residues in the CDR3. Trimming took 6 bases from V and 4 from J, leaving 12 bases between them.